Detailed here is one T cell receptor beta chain. This specimen comes from a study of control samples from healthy donors and cancer patients. CDR3 length: 13 amino acids. Profiled with immunoSEQ multiplex PCR; TCRdb holds only in-frame clones, not every one. The sample holds roughly 370,000 clones, roughly 90% seen once. The chain joins TRBV21-1 to TRBJ2-7; TRBD1 was called by the table and not checked on the DNA. TRBV21-1 is flagged as a pseudogene. Sequences were obtained from PBMCs. The TCR sequence derives from a man aged 35 to 55 with head and neck cancer. CDR3 DNA sequence: TGTGCCAGGGGGGACAGGGTGAGGTACGAGCAGTACTTC. It specifies CARGDRVRYEQYF.